This T cell receptor (beta chain) was observed in a study of shared clonotypes between healthy human individuals. V trimming: 5 bases; J trimming: 6 bases; junction bases outside the gene matches: 7. The CDR3 covers 13 residues. Germline-derived CDR1 and CDR2 are LGHNA and YNFKEQ. About this clone: Its target is not known.

Regarding the study as a whole: Sharing across four donors was highest in naive CD4 (roughly 5%) and lowest in memory CD8 (0.4%). Deeper or shallower sequencing was expected to change how clonotypes are shared among donors.

Sequenced by immunoSEQ multiplex PCR; TCRdb stores in-frame clones only, minus some. The table records about 1.1 million clones, 70% to 80% of them present only once. The sample consisted of memory CD4+ T cells from PBMCs. Subset defined: CD45RA-negative fraction. The source is a man younger than 35 in good health. Some clones in this sample may be carry-over from other donors' samples. The rearrangement uses TRBV4-2 and TRBJ2-7; 7 bases map to TRBD2. The CDR3 here is CASSTRTRGEQYF. CDR3 in DNA: TGTGCCAGCAGCACCCGGACTAGGGGCGAGCAGTACTTC.